Following are 2 T cell receptor beta chains from one sample sequenced in a study of shared clonotypes between healthy human individuals. Naive CD8 populations comprised CD45RO-negative cells positively selected for CCR7, excluding terminally differentiated effector memory CD45RA+ cells. TCRdb's table, derived via immunoSEQ multiplex PCR, lists solely in-frame clones and lacks some. The sample records hundreds of thousands of clones, roughly 96% being singletons. The material sequenced was naive CD8+ T cells sorted from blood. These receptors were collected from a woman in her 30s in good health.

The chain recombines TRBV28 with TRBJ2-5; D is perhaps TRBD1 (5 bases). From germline, CDR1 is MDHEN and CDR2 SYDVKM. V shed 5 bases and J shed 0 bases, with 13 bases lying between them. The CDR3 spans 15 residues. The chain's CDR3 is CASSHSTEDQETQYF. The CDR3 region has the DNA TGTGCCAGCAGTCACTCGACAGAGGACCAAGAGACCCAGTACTTC. The variable domain in full, completed from reference TRBV28 and TRBJ2-5, reads DVKVTQSSRYLVKRTGEKVFLECVQDMDHENMFWYRQDPGLGLRLIYFSYDVKMKEKGDIPEGYSVSREKKERFSLILESASTNQTSMYLCASSHSTEDQETQYFGPGTRLLVL.

The CDR3 DNA follows: TGCGCCAGCAGCCTCACAGGGGGGGACGAGCAGTACTTC. This sequence encodes CASSLTGGDEQYF. This sequence joins TRBV4-1 and TRBJ2-7; tentative D call: TRBD1 (8 bases). The V end lost 4 bases, the J end lost 5 bases, and 12 bases lay between the germline ends. Germline V gene sequence: CDR1 MGHRA, CDR2 YSYEKL. There are 13 residues in the CDR3.